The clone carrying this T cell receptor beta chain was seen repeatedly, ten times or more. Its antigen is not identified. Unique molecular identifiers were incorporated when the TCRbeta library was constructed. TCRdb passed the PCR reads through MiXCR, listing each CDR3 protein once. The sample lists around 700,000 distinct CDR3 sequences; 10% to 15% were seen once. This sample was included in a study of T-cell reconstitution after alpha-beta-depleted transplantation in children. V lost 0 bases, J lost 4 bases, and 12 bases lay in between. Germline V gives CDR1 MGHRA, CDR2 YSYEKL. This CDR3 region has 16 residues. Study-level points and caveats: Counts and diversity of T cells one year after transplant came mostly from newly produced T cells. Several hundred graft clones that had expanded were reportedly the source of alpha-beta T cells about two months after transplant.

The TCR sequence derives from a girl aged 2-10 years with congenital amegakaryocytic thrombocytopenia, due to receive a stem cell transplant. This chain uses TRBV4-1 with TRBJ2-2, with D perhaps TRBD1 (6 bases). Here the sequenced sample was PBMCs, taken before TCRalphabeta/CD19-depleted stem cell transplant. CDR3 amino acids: CASSQDLPGATGELFF. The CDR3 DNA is TGCGCCAGCAGCCAAGATCTGCCAGGGGCCACCGGGGAGCTGTTTTTT.